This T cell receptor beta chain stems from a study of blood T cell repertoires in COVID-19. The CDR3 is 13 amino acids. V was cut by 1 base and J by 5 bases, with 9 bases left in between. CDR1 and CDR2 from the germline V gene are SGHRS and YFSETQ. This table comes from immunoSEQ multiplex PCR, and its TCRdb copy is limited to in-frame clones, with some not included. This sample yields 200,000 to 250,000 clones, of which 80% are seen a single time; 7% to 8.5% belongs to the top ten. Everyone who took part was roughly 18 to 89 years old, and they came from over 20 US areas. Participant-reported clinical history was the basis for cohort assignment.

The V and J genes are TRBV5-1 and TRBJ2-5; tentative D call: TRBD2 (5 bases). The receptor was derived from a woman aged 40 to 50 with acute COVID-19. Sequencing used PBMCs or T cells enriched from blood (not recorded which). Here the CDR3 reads CASSLLGGETQYF. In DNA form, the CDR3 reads TGCGCCAGCAGCTTGCTCGGCGGGGAGACCCAGTACTTC.